A selection of T cell receptor beta chains follows, all from one sample in a study of cytomegalovirus exposure and HLA in healthy donors. The protocol was immunoSEQ multiplex PCR, while the TCRdb copy is restricted to in-frame clones and leaves out a portion. This table has 140,000 or so clones, roughly 72% appearing once. The specimen was PBMCs. The receptor set was obtained from a middle-aged man in good health and CMV-seronegative. The CDR3 runs from the conserved cysteine through the conserved F or W. The order of the fields is V gene, D gene, J gene, clone size, CDR3 DNA, CDR3 protein. The D gene is left open where the match is weak. Not all rows give a size; the values are once, few, many and, for expanded clones, a class.

TRBV11-2	TRBD1	TRBJ2-7	NA	TGTGCCAGCAGCTTACGCCCTGACAGGGGCGAGCAGTACTTC	CASSLRPDRGEQYF
TRBV14	TRBD2	TRBJ2-1	NA	TGTGCCAGCAGCCACAGGAGCGGGAGCTCCTACAATGAGCAGTTCTTC	CASSHRSGSSYNEQFF
TRBV7-7	TRBD2	TRBJ2-7	NA	TGTGCCAGCAGCCGGGGGGGAGGGGAGAGCGAGCAGTACTTC	CASSRGGGESEQYF
TRBV7-9	NA	TRBJ1-1	NA	TGTGCCAGCAACCAGGAGGAATTTGAAGCTTTCTTT	CASNQEEFEAFF
TRBV7-2	NA	TRBJ2-7	NA	TGTGCCAGCAGCTTAGCAGGACAGCTATCCTACGAGCAGTACTTC	CASSLAGQLSYEQYF
TRBV5-1	TRBD1	TRBJ2-7	NA	TGCGCCAGCGGGACAGGGTCAAACTACGAGCAGTACTTC	CASGTGSNYEQYF
TRBV29-1	NA	TRBJ1-2	NA	NA	CSVGGGNYGYPF
TRBV9	TRBD2	TRBJ2-3	NA	TGTGCCAGCAGCGTAGGACTAGCCGCCAGCACAGATACGCAGTATTTT	CASSVGLAASTDTQYF
TRBV6-4	NA	TRBJ1-1	NA	TGTGCCAGCAGTGTTGACACGAACACTGAAGCTTTCTTT	CASSVDTNTEAFF
TRBV7-2	TRBD1	TRBJ2-5	NA	TGTGCCAGCACCAGGACAGGGTTCGAGACCCAGTACTTC	CASTRTGFETQYF
TRBV15	NA	TRBJ1-2	NA	TGTGCCACCAGCAGAGGAACAGGGCCTGCTAACTATGGCTACACCTTC	CATSRGTGPANYGYTF
TRBV7-2	TRBD2	TRBJ2-7	NA	TGTGCCAGCAGCTTATTAGGGACTAGATCCTACGAGCAGTACTTC	CASSLLGTRSYEQYF
TRBV5-1	NA	TRBJ2-3	NA	TGCGCCAGCAGCTTGGAAGAGCGGGTAACAGATACGCAGTATTTT	CASSLEERVTDTQYF
TRBV19	TRBD1	TRBJ1-1	NA	TGTGCCAGTAAGGAAGGGGGCTCGGGAACTGAAGCTTTCTTT	CASKEGGSGTEAFF
TRBV10-2	NA	TRBJ1-1	NA	TGCGCCAGCAGCCCCAACACAGGGTCGATTGAAGCTTTCTTT	CASSPNTGSIEAFF
TRBV29-1	NA	TRBJ1-2	NA	TGCAGCGTTGAAGATATCCAGGAGGGCTATGGCTACACCTTC	CSVEDIQEGYGYTF
TRBV30	TRBD1	TRBJ2-7	NA	TGTGCCTGGAGTATCGGACAGGGGGAGCAGTACTTC	CAWSIGQGEQYF
TRBV4-1	NA	TRBJ2-3	NA	TGCGCCAGCAGCCATCCTGCACGGGTAGATACGCAGTATTTT	CASSHPARVDTQYF
TRBV5-4	TRBD1	TRBJ2-3	NA	TGTGCCAGCAGCACAGGACAGGGGGCGGTAGATACGCAGTATTTT	CASSTGQGAVDTQYF
TRBV11-2	TRBD1	TRBJ1-6	NA	TGTGCCAGCAGCTTAGTCACGGGGGCCGGGACAGCTTATTCACCCCTCCACTTT	CASSLVTGAGTAYSPLHF
TRBV5-1	NA	TRBJ1-2	NA	TGCGCCAGCAGCTTGGGGACAGACTATGGCTACACCTTC	CASSLGTDYGYTF
TRBV19	TRBD1	TRBJ1-5	NA	TGTGCCAGTAGTGAGGACAGGGGAAATCAGCCCCAGCATTTT	CASSEDRGNQPQHF
TRBV5-1	TRBD1	TRBJ1-2	NA	TGCGCCAGCAGCTTGGCCCCAGGGGGCGCGTCTGGCTACACCTTC	CASSLAPGGASGYTF
TRBV2	TRBD1	TRBJ1-2	few	TGTGCCAGCGGATTGTGGGTTGGAAGGGACAGGGGAACCCCTAACTATGGCTACCCCTTC	CASGLWVGRDRGTPNYGYPF
TRBV19	NA	TRBJ1-2	NA	TGTGCCAGTACCCCGGGAGAGAACTATGGCTACACCTTC	CASTPGENYGYTF
TRBV4-1	TRBD1	TRBJ1-5	NA	TGCGCCAGCAGCCACTCCGGGACAGGGGATCAGCCCCAGCATTTT	CASSHSGTGDQPQHF
TRBV11-2	NA	TRBJ2-7	NA	TGTGCCAGCAGCGCTGGACAGATCTCCTACGAGCAGTACTTC	CASSAGQISYEQYF
TRBV19	NA	TRBJ2-5	NA	TGTGCCAGTAGCCCCTACTTCGAGGGACAAGAGACCCAGTACTTC	CASSPYFEGQETQYF
TRBV5-1	NA	TRBJ2-2	NA	TGCGCCAGCAGCTTGGGCCCCGGGGGTACGAACACCGGGGAGCTGTTTTTT	CASSLGPGGTNTGELFF